These 2 T cell receptor beta chains were all obtained from the same sample, sequenced in a study of vaccination and CD4 T cells after COVID-19. Treatment reported: approximately 10-day PBMC culture with coronavirus spike peptide pools or control peptides (ViraFEST assay). Their antigens are not known. An Oncomine TCR Beta short-read assay was used to sequence the DNA from cultured CD4+ T cells. TCRdb analysed the PCR reads with MiXCR anew, one entry per CDR3 protein. The sample records approximately 17,000 distinct CDR3 sequences, 70% being singletons. The source material was CD4+ T cells from blood, cultured in vitro. Receptor source: a human donor who had recovered from COVID-19.

V is TRBV6-5 and J is TRBJ1-1, with 7 bases that match TRBD1. Germline V gene sequence: CDR1 MNHEY, CDR2 SVGAGI. Trimming cost V 4 bases and J 5 bases; bases outside gene matches: 10. This CDR3 is 15 amino acids long. CDR3 DNA sequence: TGTGCCAGCAGTTCTACACAGGGGCGCGTGACTGAAGCTTTCTTT. Amino acids: CASSSTQGRVTEAFF.

DNA for the CDR3: TGTGCCAGCAGCCCCGACAGCCTAAACTATGGCTACACCTTC. Its translation: CASSPDSLNYGYTF. The V call is TRBV5-4, the J call TRBJ1-2; D possibly corresponds to TRBD1 (5 bases). Germline V gene data show CDR1 as SGHNT and CDR2 as YYREEE (reference sequence). The CDR3 has 14 residues. Trimming took 4 bases from V and 2 from J, leaving 12 bases between them.